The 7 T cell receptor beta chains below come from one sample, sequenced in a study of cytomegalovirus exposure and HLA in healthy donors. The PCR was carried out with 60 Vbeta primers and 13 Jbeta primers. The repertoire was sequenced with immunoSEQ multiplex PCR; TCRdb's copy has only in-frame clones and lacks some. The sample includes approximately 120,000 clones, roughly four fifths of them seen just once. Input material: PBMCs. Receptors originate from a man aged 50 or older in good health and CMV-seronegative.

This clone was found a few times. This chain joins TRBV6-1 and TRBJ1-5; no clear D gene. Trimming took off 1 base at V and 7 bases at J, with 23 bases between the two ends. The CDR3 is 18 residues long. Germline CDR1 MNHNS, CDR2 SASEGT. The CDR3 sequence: CASSEDLSGVGIWQPQHF. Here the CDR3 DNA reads TGTGCCAGCAGTGAAGACCTATCGGGTGTCGGAATTTGGCAGCCCCAGCATTTT.

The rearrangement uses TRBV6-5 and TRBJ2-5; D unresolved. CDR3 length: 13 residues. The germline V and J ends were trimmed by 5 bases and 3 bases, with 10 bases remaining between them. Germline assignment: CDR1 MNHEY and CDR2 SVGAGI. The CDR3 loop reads CASSLLTKETQYF. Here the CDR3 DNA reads TGTGCCAGCAGTCTATTAACGAAAGAGACCCAGTACTTC.

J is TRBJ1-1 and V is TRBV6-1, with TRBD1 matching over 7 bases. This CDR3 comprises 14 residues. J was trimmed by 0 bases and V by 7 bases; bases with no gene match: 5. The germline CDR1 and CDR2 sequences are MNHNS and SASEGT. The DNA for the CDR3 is TGTGCCAGCACCGGGGACAGAATGAACACTGAAGCTTTCTTT. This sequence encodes CASTGDRMNTEAFF.

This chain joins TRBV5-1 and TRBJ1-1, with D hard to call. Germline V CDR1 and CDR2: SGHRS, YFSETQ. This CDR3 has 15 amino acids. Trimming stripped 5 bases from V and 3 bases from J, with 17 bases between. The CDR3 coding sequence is TGCGCCAGCAGTCCTACCGGGAGACCTTACACTGAAGCTTTCTTT. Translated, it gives CASSPTGRPYTEAFF.

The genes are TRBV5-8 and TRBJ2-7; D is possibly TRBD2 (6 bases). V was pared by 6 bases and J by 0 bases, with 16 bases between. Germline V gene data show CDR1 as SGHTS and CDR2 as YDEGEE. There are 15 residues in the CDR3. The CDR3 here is CASILEGRNSYEQYF. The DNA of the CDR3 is TGTGCCAGCATCCTGGAGGGACGGAACTCCTACGAGCAGTACTTC.

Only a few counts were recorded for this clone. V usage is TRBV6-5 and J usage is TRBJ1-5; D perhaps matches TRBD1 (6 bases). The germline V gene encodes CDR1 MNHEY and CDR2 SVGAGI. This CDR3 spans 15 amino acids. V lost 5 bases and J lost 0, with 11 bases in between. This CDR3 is CASSQTGASNQPQHF. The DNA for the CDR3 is TGTGCCAGCAGTCAGACAGGAGCTAGCAATCAGCCCCAGCATTTT.

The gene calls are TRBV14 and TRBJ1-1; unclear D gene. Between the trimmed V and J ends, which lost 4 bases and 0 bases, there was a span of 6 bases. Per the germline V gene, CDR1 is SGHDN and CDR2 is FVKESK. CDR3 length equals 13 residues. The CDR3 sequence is CASSRGMNTEAFF. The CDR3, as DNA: TGTGCCAGCAGCCGAGGAATGAACACTGAAGCTTTCTTT.